What follows are 27 T cell receptor beta chains derived from one specimen sequenced in a study of T cell repertoires in cytomegalovirus infection. One entry per CDR3 protein results from TCRdb running MiXCR on the reads. The sample lists approximately 700,000 distinct CDR3 sequences, 35% occurring once. Sample: PBMCs. These receptors all come from a human donor in good health (CMV status not recorded). Some clones in this sample may be carry-over from other donors' samples.

The chain couples TRBV20-1 to TRBJ1-2, with 7 bases identical to TRBD1. Losses at the gene ends were 0 bases for V and 6 bases for J; bases not matched to a gene: 19. CDR3 length equals 18 residues. CDR1 is DFQATT and CDR2 is SNEGSKA in the germline V gene (reference sequence). CDR3 residues: CSARDETGQSFLGDGYTF. For the CDR3, the DNA is TGCAGTGCTAGAGATGAGACGGGACAGTCTTTTTTAGGAGATGGCTACACCTTC.

Many counts were recorded for this clonotype. The chain is built from TRBV12-3 or TRBV12-4 and TRBJ1-3, with unresolved D. CDR3 size: 12 residues. The V end lost 8 bases, the J end lost 0 bases, and 5 bases lay between the germline ends. CDR3 coding DNA: TGTGCCAGCGCCAGCTCTGGAAACACCATATATTTT. This translates into CASASSGNTIYF.

The chain uses TRBV2 and TRBJ2-7; 12 bases agree with TRBD2. This CDR3 contains 15 residues. The germline V gene has CDR1 SNHLY and CDR2 FYNNEI. V was clipped by 3 bases and J by 3 bases; unmatched bases: 3. The CDR3 is CASSETSGSFYEQYF. The CDR3 region has the DNA TGTGCCAGCAGTGAGACTAGCGGGAGTTTCTACGAGCAGTACTTC.

This clonotype was detected ten times or more. The gene calls are TRBV7-9 and TRBJ2-1; D possibly corresponds to TRBD2 (5 bases). V was shortened by 1 base and J by 0 bases, with 10 bases between the two germline ends. CDR3 length: 16 amino acids. Germline V gene lookup returns CDR1 SEHNR and CDR2 FQNEAQ (reference sequence). The CDR3 region has the DNA TGTGCCAGCAGCTTAGATCGGGGAAGCTCCTACAATGAGCAGTTCTTC. As protein: CASSLDRGSSYNEQFF.

This clonotype was seen more than once but under ten times. The CDR3: CASSPTGAPTNEKLFF. The CDR3 DNA reads as TGTGCCAGCAGTCCCACAGGGGCCCCAACTAATGAAAAACTGTTTTTT. V gene TRBV27 combines with J gene TRBJ1-4; 7 nucleotides agree with TRBD1. The V gene end was trimmed by 5 bases and the J gene end by 0 bases; junction bases not matched to a gene: 6. The CDR3 runs 16 residues. Looked up from germline, CDR1 is MNHEY and CDR2 is SMNVEV (reference sequence).

The rearrangement joins TRBV7-8 to TRBJ1-2; 8 bases line up with TRBD1. V gave up 1 base and J gave up 4 bases; unmatched junction bases: 8. Germline V gene lookup returns CDR1 SGHVS and CDR2 FQNEAQ. The CDR3 totals 16 residues. The CDR3: CASSLVFTGGSYGYTF. In nucleotides, the CDR3 is TGTGCCAGCAGCTTAGTTTTTACAGGGGGTAGCTATGGCTACACCTTC. The full variable domain, rest sourced from reference TRBV7-8 and TRBJ1-2, is GAGVSQSPRYKVAKRGQDVALRCDPISGHVSLFWYQQALGQGPEFLTYFQNEAQLDKSGLPSDRFFAERPEGSVSTLKIQRTQQEDSAVYLCASSLVFTGGSYGYTFGSGTRLTVV.

The J gene is TRBJ1-2, the V gene TRBV9; D uncertain. Trimming took 3 bases from V and 8 from J, leaving 14 bases between them. Germline-derived CDR1 and CDR2 are SGDLS and YYNGEE. This CDR3 region has 13 residues. The CDR3 protein is CASSASETIGYTF. The DNA of the CDR3 is TGTGCCAGCAGCGCCAGCGAAACCATCGGCTACACCTTC. The full variable domain, completed using reference TRBV9 and TRBJ1-2, is DSGVTQTPKHLITATGQRVTLRCSPRSGDLSVYWYQQSLDQGLQFLIQYYNGEERAKGNILERFSAQQFPDLHSELNLSSLELGDSALYFCASSASETIGYTFGSGTRLTVV.

This chain links TRBV6-6 with TRBJ1-5; no clear D gene. V was shortened by 6 bases and J by 5 bases, with 11 bases between the two germline ends. The CDR3 is 13 residues long. Germline CDR1 is MNHNY and CDR2 is SVGAGI (reference sequence). CDR3 sequence (DNA): TGTGCCAGCAGCTCACAACGGGATCAGCCCCAGCATTTT. Residues: CASSSQRDQPQHF.

The chain combines TRBV29-1 with TRBJ1-1; D is uncertain. The length of the CDR3 is 14 residues. Trimming removed 7 bases from V and 3 bases from J, with 18 bases in between. Germline-derived CDR1 and CDR2 are SQVTM and ANQGSEA. This CDR3 reads CSALKYVGDTEAFF. Written as DNA, the CDR3 is TGCAGCGCCCTTAAATACGTGGGCGACACTGAAGCTTTCTTT. Complete variable domain (other parts from reference TRBV29-1 and TRBJ1-1): SAVISQKPSRDICQRGTSLTIQCQVDSQVTMMFWYRQQPGQSLTLIATANQGSEATYESGFVIDKFPISRPNLTFSTLTVSNMSPEDSSIYLCSALKYVGDTEAFFGQGTRLTVV.

This clonotype was seen at least ten times. CDR3 amino acids: CASSSTGGEGETQYF. In DNA form, the CDR3 reads TGTGCCAGCAGCTCCACAGGGGGCGAGGGGGAGACCCAGTACTTC. V is TRBV7-3 and J is TRBJ2-5; 9 bases fit TRBD1. This CDR3 contains 15 residues. Germline values: CDR1 SGHTA, CDR2 FQGTGA. V dropped 4 bases and J dropped 5; count of bases not matched to a gene: 8.

The CDR3 sequence is CASSWMTGPSYEQYF. The DNA for the CDR3 is TGTGCCAGCAGCTGGATGACCGGGCCGTCCTACGAGCAGTACTTC. This sequence joins TRBV5-4 and TRBJ2-7; D gene unclear. This CDR3 contains 15 residues. Looked up from germline, CDR1 is SGHNT and CDR2 is YYREEE (reference sequence). The germline V and J ends were trimmed by 3 bases and 1 base, with 14 bases remaining between them.

The rearrangement links TRBV28 to TRBJ2-3, with D hard to call. Trimming removed 2 bases at V and 2 bases at J, with 14 bases between. The CDR3 contains 16 residues. CDR1 is MDHEN, CDR2 SYDVKM, per germline. CDR3 residues: CASSLIGVLSTDTQYF. In nucleotides, the CDR3 is TGTGCCAGCAGTTTAATTGGGGTTCTCTCCACAGATACGCAGTATTTT. The entire variable domain, with the rest obtained from reference TRBV28 and TRBJ2-3, is as follows: DVKVTQSSRYLVKRTGEKVFLECVQDMDHENMFWYRQDPGLGLRLIYFSYDVKMKEKGDIPEGYSVSREKKERFSLILESASTNQTSMYLCASSLIGVLSTDTQYFGPGTRLTVL.

This clonotype turned up a few times. J is TRBJ2-5 and V is TRBV27; 8 nucleotides agree with TRBD1. Germline V gives CDR1 MNHEY, CDR2 SMNVEV (reference sequence). The V gene end was trimmed by 5 bases and the J gene end by 5 bases; junction bases not matched to a gene: 10. This CDR3 spans 15 amino acids. CDR3 bases: TGTGCCAGCAGTATGACACAGACAGGGGTCGAGACCCAGTACTTC. Encoded protein: CASSMTQTGVETQYF.

The table lists this clonotype with many counts. The gene calls are TRBV7-2 and TRBJ1-5, with 8 positions matching TRBD1. This CDR3 region has 14 residues. CDR1 and CDR2 from the germline V gene are SGHTA and FQGNSA. Unmatched junction bases numbered 4, after V lost 6 bases and J lost 3 bases. The CDR3 DNA reads TGTGCCAGCAGACGGACAGGGAACAATCAGCCCCAGCATTTT. This gives the protein CASRRTGNNQPQHF.

The chain has TRBV27 and TRBJ2-7; D is possibly TRBD2 (6 bases). The CDR3 has 15 residues. Trimming pared 3 bases from V and 0 bases from J, leaving 12 bases between. From germline, CDR1 is MNHEY and CDR2 SMNVEV (reference sequence). CDR3 protein: CASSFAGKSSYEQYF. For the CDR3, the DNA is TGTGCCAGCAGTTTTGCGGGGAAAAGCTCCTACGAGCAGTACTTC.

A few counts support this clonotype. The chain recombines TRBV12-3 or TRBV12-4 with TRBJ2-3, with a tentative D call TRBD2 (5 bases). The V end lost 3 bases, the J end lost 2 bases, and 12 bases lay between the germline ends. The CDR3 is 15 residues long. This CDR3 reads CASSLQRRSTDTQYF. The DNA for the CDR3 is TGTGCCAGCAGTTTGCAGCGGAGGTCCACAGATACGCAGTATTTT.

This clonotype was observed at least ten times. The gene calls are TRBV7-2 and TRBJ1-2, with D perhaps matching TRBD1 (5 bases). CDR3 length: 13 amino acids. Trimming cost V 4 bases and J 7 bases, with 13 bases left between them. Germline CDR1 and CDR2: SGHTA and FQGNSA. The CDR3 coding sequence is TGTGCCAGCAGCTCAACAGGTGGCGGTGGCTACACCTTC. This translates into CASSSTGGGGYTF.

The table lists this clonotype with a few counts. The rearrangement uses TRBV12-3 or TRBV12-4 and TRBJ2-3; D might be TRBD1 (5 bases). V lost 8 bases and J 0 bases, leaving 15 bases between the germline ends. This CDR3 is 15 amino acids long. The chain's CDR3 is CASAPRTPSTDTQYF. The CDR3 DNA reads TGTGCCAGCGCCCCGCGGACACCTAGCACAGATACGCAGTATTTT.

This chain uses TRBV4-2 with TRBJ2-1, with 9 bases identical to TRBD1. The trim removed 2 bases at V and 8 bases at J, leaving 10 bases unmatched. This CDR3 is built from 16 residues. Per germline, CDR1 LGHNA and CDR2 YNFKEQ. The CDR3 DNA is TGTGCCAGCAGCCAAATTCCGGGACAGGGCGGTCATGAGCAGTTCTTC. Amino acid sequence: CASSQIPGQGGHEQFF.

The V and J genes are TRBV11-2 and TRBJ1-2; D not resolved. This CDR3 has 14 residues. The V and J ends lost 0 bases and 4 bases respectively, with 9 bases between them. Germline assignment: CDR1 SGHAT and CDR2 FQNNGV. This CDR3 is CASSLEASTYGYTF. The CDR3 region has the DNA TGTGCCAGCAGCTTAGAAGCCAGTACCTATGGCTACACCTTC.

As regards this clonotype: Just one base apart from a much larger clone, this may be a read error. The rearrangement joins TRBV7-6 to TRBJ2-2; unclear D gene. The germline CDR1 and CDR2 sequences are SGHVS and FNYEAQ. The ends were cut back, 5 bases at V and 6 bases at J, with 13 bases in the middle. The CDR3 length is 14 residues. The CDR3 here is CASSAVVGSGELFF. CDR3 sequence (DNA): TGTGCCAGCAGCGCCGTCGTGGGCTCCGGGGAGCTGTTTTTT.

This clonotype was observed a few times. The chain joins TRBV7-8 to TRBJ2-7; TRBD1 agrees at 7 bases. This CDR3 region has 14 residues. Trimming removed 5 bases from V and 1 base from J; junction bases left unmatched: 5. Germline V gene data show CDR1 as SGHVS and CDR2 as FQNEAQ. CDR3 sequence (DNA): TGTGCCAGCAGCCAGACAGGGTTTTCCTACGAGCAGTACTTC. Translating it yields CASSQTGFSYEQYF.

The rearrangement joins TRBV6-2 or TRBV6-3 to TRBJ1-5; D remains ambiguous. Trimming removed 5 bases from V and 4 bases from J, with 15 bases in between. The germline gives CDR1 MNHEY, CDR2 SVGEGT. The CDR3 totals 15 residues. The CDR3 spells CASSGPGGRNQPQHF. The CDR3 coding sequence is TGTGCCAGCAGTGGCCCCGGAGGCCGAAATCAGCCCCAGCATTTT.

The gene calls are TRBV28 and TRBJ2-7; D assignment may be TRBD1 or TRBD2 (6 bases each). This CDR3 is 15 amino acids long. V was shortened by 6 bases and J by 0 bases, with 15 bases between the two germline ends. Germline V gene data show CDR1 as MDHEN and CDR2 as SYDVKM. CDR3 bases: TGTGCCAGCAGCCGAAAGGGGGGAGGCTCCTACGAGCAGTACTTC. This translates into CASSRKGGGSYEQYF.

This clonotype has only one observation. The chain joins TRBV6-6 to TRBJ2-7; 9 bases are a match to TRBD1. The CDR3 extends over 15 amino acids. V lost 5 bases to trimming and J lost 6 bases; unmatched junction nucleotides: 11. Germline assignment: CDR1 MNHNY and CDR2 SVGAGI (reference sequence). The CDR3 bases are TGTGCCAGCAGTCCGGGACAGGGTCGCTGGGGCGAGCAGTACTTC. Translated: CASSPGQGRWGEQYF.

This clonotype was picked up a small number of times. This sequence joins TRBV6-5 and TRBJ2-1; D might be TRBD1 or TRBD2, each matching 5 bases. Germline CDR1 reads MNHEY; CDR2 reads SVGAGI. Between the trimmed V and J ends, which lost 5 bases and 7 bases, there was a span of 21 bases. The CDR3 is made up of 16 amino acids. CDR3 sequence reads: CASSDLTGLGRNEQFF. The CDR3 nucleotides are TGTGCCAGCAGTGACCTCACAGGACTGGGTAGGAATGAGCAGTTCTTC.

This clonotype was found once. The chain combines TRBV28 with TRBJ1-2, with TRBD1 as a possible D gene (6 bases). There are 15 residues in the CDR3. Trimming removed 5 bases at V and 5 bases at J, with 18 bases between. The germline CDR1 and CDR2 sequences are MDHEN and SYDVKM. The CDR3 protein is CASSPEGEGLYGYTF. In DNA, the CDR3 is TGTGCCAGCAGTCCGGAGGGGGAGGGATTATATGGCTACACCTTC.